This T cell receptor beta chain comes out of a study of blood T cell repertoires in COVID-19. This CDR3 has 13 residues. Trimming stripped 1 base from V and 4 bases from J, with 8 bases between. Germline values: CDR1 SGHNT, CDR2 YYREEE (reference sequence). This clone was seen a handful of times. The repertoire was sequenced with immunoSEQ multiplex PCR; TCRdb's copy has only in-frame clones and lacks some. This sample has fewer than 70,000 clones, with under 90% found just once. The clonotype originates from a human donor in a cohort sampled during active COVID-19. V usage is TRBV5-4 and J usage is TRBJ1-2; maybe TRBD1 (5 bases). The material sequenced was peripheral blood. CDR3 in DNA: TGTGCCAGCAGCTTGATCGGGGGCTATGGCTACACCTTC. It is translated as CASSLIGGYGYTF.